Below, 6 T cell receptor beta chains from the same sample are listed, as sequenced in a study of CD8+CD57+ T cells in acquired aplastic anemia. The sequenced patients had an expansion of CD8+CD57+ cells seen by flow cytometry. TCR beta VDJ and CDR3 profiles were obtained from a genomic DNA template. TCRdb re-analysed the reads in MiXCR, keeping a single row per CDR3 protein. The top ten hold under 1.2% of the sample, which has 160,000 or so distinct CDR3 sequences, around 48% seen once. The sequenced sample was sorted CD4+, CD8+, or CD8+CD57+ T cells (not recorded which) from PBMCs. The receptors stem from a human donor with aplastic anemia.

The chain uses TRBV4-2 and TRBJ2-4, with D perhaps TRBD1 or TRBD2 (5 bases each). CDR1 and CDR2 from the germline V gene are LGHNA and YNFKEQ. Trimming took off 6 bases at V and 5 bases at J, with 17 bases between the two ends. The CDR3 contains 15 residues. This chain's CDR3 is CASRQTVRGENIQYF. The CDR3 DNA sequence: TGTGCCAGCAGACAAACAGTGCGAGGGGAAAACATTCAGTACTTC.

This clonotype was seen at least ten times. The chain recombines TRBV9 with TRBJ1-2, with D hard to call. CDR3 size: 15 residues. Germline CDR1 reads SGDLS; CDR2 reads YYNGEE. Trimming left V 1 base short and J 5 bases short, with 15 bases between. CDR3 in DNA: TGTGCCAGCAGCGTAAATGCACAGATAGATTATGGCTACACCTTC. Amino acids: CASSVNAQIDYGYTF.

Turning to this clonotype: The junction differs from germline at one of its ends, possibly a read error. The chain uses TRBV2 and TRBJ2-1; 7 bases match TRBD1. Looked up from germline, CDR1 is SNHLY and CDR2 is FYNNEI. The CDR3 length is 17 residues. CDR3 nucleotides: TGTGCCACCAGTGATTTACCCGCTGGGACAGAGGTGTTTGAGCAGTTCTTC. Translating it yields CATSDLPAGTEVFEQFF.

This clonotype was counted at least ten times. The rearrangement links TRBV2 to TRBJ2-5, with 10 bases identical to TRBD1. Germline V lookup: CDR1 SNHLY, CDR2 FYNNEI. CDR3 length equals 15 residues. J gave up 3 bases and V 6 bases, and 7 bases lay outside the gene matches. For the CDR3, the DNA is TGTGCCAGCAGCGACCTCGGACAGGGGGAAGAGACCCAGTACTTC. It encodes CASSDLGQGEETQYF.

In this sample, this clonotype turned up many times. The CDR3 DNA is TGTGCCAGCAGTTACTCGGGGGGGAGCACTGAAGCTTTCTTT. This sequence encodes CASSYSGGSTEAFF. The chain uses TRBV6-6 and TRBJ1-1, with D perhaps TRBD1 (5 bases). The germline V gene has CDR1 MNHNY and CDR2 SVGAGI (reference sequence). There are 14 residues in the CDR3. Trimming left V 0 bases short and J 4 bases short, with 9 bases between.

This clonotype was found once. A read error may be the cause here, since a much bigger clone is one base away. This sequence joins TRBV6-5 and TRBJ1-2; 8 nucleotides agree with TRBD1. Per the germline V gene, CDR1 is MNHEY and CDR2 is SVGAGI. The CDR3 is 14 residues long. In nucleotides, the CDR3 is TGTGCCAGCGGTTACTCAGGGGGCAGGTATGGCTACACCTTC. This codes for CASGYSGGRYGYTF.